This TCR beta chain derives from a study of blood T cells in healthy people across ages. With regard to this clonotype: Its target is unknown.

Findings of the study overall: Shifts in expanded clonotypes may have been confounded by donor CMV status, which was unknown.

Using a J-beta primer mix together with a sample-barcoded 5' primer, a second PCR was run for about 6 to 11 cycles. The template-switch adaptor was a 5' adaptor with 12 random nucleotides. It tagged each cDNA molecule. MiXCR, applied by TCRdb to the 5' RACE reads, yields one record per CDR3 protein. The data contain fewer than 600,000 distinct CDR3 sequences, about 28% of them singletons. These same data were also listed under a study on T cells of mothers and their children. That publication notes: The entire RNA extract went into cDNA synthesis at approximately 1.5 ug per 15 ul.

The origin of this receptor is a boy between 2 and 15 years old in good health. The material sequenced was blood.

This CDR3 is CASRLVLTGRIPEQYF. DNA for the CDR3: TGTGCAAGTCGCTTAGTTTTGACAGGGAGGATCCCCGAGCAGTACTTC. The chain recombines TRBV12-2 with TRBJ2-7; TRBD1, the table's D call, was not compared with the DNA. TRBV12-2 is reported as a pseudogene. This CDR3 contains 16 residues.